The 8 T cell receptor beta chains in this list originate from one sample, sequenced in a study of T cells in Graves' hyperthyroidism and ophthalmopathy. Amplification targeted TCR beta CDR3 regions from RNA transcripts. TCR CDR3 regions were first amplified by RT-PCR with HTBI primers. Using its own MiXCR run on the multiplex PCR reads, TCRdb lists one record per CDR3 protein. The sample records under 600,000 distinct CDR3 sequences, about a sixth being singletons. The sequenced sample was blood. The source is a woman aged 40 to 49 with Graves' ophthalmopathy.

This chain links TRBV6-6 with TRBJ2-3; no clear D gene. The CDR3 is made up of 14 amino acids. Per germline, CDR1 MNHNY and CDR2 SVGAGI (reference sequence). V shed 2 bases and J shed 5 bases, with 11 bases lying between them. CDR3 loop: CASSYLEKVDTQYF. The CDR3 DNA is TGTGCCAGCAGTTACCTCGAAAAAGTAGATACGCAGTATTTT.

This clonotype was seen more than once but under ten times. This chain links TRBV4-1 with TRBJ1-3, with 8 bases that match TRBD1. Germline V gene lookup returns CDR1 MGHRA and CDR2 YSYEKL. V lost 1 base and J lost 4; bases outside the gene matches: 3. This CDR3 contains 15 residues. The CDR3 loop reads CASSQAWTGGNTIYF. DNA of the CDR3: TGCGCCAGCAGCCAAGCTTGGACAGGGGGAAACACCATATATTTT.

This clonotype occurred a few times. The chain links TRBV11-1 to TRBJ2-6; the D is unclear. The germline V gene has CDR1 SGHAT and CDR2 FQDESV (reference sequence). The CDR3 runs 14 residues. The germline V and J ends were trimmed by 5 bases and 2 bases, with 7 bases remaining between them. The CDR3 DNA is TGTGCCAGCAGCCAACGGGCTGGGGCCAACGTCCTGACTTTC. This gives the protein CASSQRAGANVLTF.

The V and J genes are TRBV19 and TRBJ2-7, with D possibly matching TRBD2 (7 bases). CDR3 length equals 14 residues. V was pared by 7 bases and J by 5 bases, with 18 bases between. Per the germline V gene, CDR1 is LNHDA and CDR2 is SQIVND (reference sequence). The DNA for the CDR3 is TGTGCCAGTAAGGGAGCATGGGGGGGCGACGAGCAGTACTTC. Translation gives CASKGAWGGDEQYF.

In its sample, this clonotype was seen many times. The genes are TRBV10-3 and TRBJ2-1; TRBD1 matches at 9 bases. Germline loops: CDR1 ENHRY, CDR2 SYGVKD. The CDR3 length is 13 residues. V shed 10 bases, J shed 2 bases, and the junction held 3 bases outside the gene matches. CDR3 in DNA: TGTGCCACAACAGGGGGCACCTACAATGAGCAGTTCTTC. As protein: CATTGGTYNEQFF.

The CDR3 reads CASSIGLALAEQYF. The CDR3 DNA sequence: TGTGCCAGTAGTATTGGGCTAGCTCTCGCCGAGCAGTACTTC. V and J are TRBV19 and TRBJ2-7; D may be TRBD2 (5 bases). Germline CDR1 reads LNHDA; CDR2 reads SQIVND (reference sequence). The V and J ends lost 3 bases and 6 bases respectively, with 15 bases between them. The CDR3 runs to 14 residues. Full variable domain (remainder filled in from reference TRBV19 and TRBJ2-7): DGGITQSPKYLFRKEGQNVTLSCEQNLNHDAMYWYRQDPGQGLRLIYYSQIVNDFQKGDIAEGYSVSREKKESFPLTVTSAQKNPTAFYLCASSIGLALAEQYFGPGTRLTVT.

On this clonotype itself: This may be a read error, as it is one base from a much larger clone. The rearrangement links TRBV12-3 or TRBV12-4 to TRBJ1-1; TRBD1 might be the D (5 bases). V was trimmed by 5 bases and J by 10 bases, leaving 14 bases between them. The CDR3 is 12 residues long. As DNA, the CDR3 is TGTGCCAGCAGTCTCGGGGACTGGGTAGCTTTCTTT. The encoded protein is CASSLGDWVAFF.

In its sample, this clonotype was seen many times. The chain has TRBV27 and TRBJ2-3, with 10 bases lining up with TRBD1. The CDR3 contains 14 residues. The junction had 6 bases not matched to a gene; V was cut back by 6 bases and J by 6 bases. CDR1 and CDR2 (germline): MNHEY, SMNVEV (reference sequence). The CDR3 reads CASSQGQGVDTQYF. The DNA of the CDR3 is TGTGCCAGCAGCCAAGGACAGGGGGTGGATACGCAGTATTTT.